This entry is about one TCR beta chain. The PCR made use of 60 Vbeta and 13 Jbeta primers. The data were produced by immunoSEQ multiplex PCR, yet TCRdb's version contains in-frame clones alone and is incomplete. Here the sample spans around 92,000 clones, about three quarters being singletons. Germline V lookup: CDR1 GTSNPN, CDR2 SVGIG (reference sequence). The CDR3 has 16 amino acids. Trimming stripped 4 bases from V and 7 bases from J, with 22 bases between. These data are taken from a study of cytomegalovirus exposure and HLA in healthy donors. The specimen sequenced was PBMCs. The sequence derives from a man in his 60s in good health and CMV-seropositive. The rearrangement joins TRBV30 to TRBJ2-2, with TRBD2 as a possible D gene (6 bases). The CDR3 DNA reads TGTGCCTGGACTCGACTAGGGCCCTCCTACGGCGGGGAGCTGTTTTTT. It is translated as CAWTRLGPSYGGELFF.